What follows is one T cell receptor (beta chain) and its context. The clone's antigen remains unknown. Per-nucleotide qualities are absent, and no much larger clonotype sits a single base away. The data were obtained in a study of type 1 and type 2 diabetes patients (TCRdb year 2016). About the investigation overall: About nine type 1 diabetes patients, a few type 2 diabetes patients and 6 or 7 nondiabetic controls, all recruited in China, made up the cohort. Sequencing of the TCRbeta libraries was paired-end and was performed on Illumina HiSeq 2000 or MiSeq instruments. Altogether, around 19,000,000 paired-end reads were produced across the whole study. Comparing approximately 18-cycle and roughly 23-cycle amplification showed similar V gene usage, suggesting similar primer efficiencies and random PCR bias. Across the study, CD4+ and CD8+ T cells were positively selected from PBMCs using CD4 or CD8 MicroBeads on MACS columns. The study used high-throughput sequencing to profile TCRbeta repertoires and compare individuals with type 1 diabetes, type 2 diabetes and no diabetes. For the type 1 diabetes patients, the type 2 diabetes patients acted as a disease comparison group. What the research found in general, with its limitations: Highly correlated V and J gene usage patterns were observed for type 2 diabetes and control samples, with an average of about 0.97 between samples. Since just a limited number of T2D and control samples were sequenced, some T1D-only HECs might also appear in more T2D or control samples. Type 2 diabetes patients had few highly-expanded CD4+ clones, median one, accounting for a median approximately 4% of reads. The study groups were not matched for age and gender, which could bias interpretation. In both CD4+ and CD8+ T cells, type 2 diabetes repertoires were highly diverse, with diversity significantly greater than that of type 1 diabetes repertoires.

TCRdb names Illumina MiSeq as the instrument used. TCRbeta CDR3 amplification used genomic DNA from the sorted T cell subsets as template. The TCRbeta CDR3 region was amplified by multiplex PCR with 30 forward and 13 reverse primers. PCR products were purified with AMPure XP beads, then indices and adaptors were added in a second roughly 25-cycle PCR. Before sequencing, the libraries were purified from gel with the QIAquick Gel Extraction Kit. The study's processing was this. Paired-end reads were merged with FLASH and aligned to IMGT V, D and J germline references using IgBLAST. Reads with less than 70% alignment identity to germline references were removed, leaving approximately 11 million reads across the study. IMGT definitions were followed to assign CDR3 boundaries, reading frame and productivity. Clones at or above 1% of reads were defined as highly-expanded clones, and diversity was measured by normalized Shannon entropy. Group differences in Shannon entropy were tested with unpaired two-tailed t-tests. TCRdb passed the public sequencing reads through fastp at Q25 and MiXCR, retaining productive beta sequences. CDR3 protein sequences are deduplicated, and each keeps its most common genes and DNA. TCRdb assigned the V and J calls; the authors' analysis was not used. This sample holds 250,000 or so distinct CDR3 sequences; approximately 50% were observed only once. Of the sample, roughly an eighth is held by the ten largest clones.

Every diabetic patient fulfilled standard classification criteria for type 1 or type 2 diabetes, and glucose and C-peptide were evaluated using WHO-recommended methods. Donors were excluded if they had other autoimmune diseases or infections within the previous four weeks. From each participant, around 10 milliliters of peripheral blood were collected. LymphoPrep density separation was used to isolate PBMCs. CDR3 length: 13 amino acids, cysteine to phenylalanine. Only CDR3 DNA remains: 39 bases, in frame from the first base. V was cut back by 2 bases and J by 10 bases, leaving a gap of 15 bases between them.

The TCR comes from a man aged 18-30 years with type 2 diabetes. The chain links TRBV12-3 or TRBV12-4 with TRBJ2-7, and possibly TRBD1, on 6 matching bases. Material for sequencing was peripheral blood mononuclear cells (PBMCs). The CDR3 has the sequence CASSLNRDIIQYF. The sequenced DNA is TGTGCCAGCAGTTTAAACAGGGACATCATCCAGTACTTC.